These 27 T cell receptor beta chains share one sample of origin, sequenced in a study of OX40 agonist ivuxolimab in advanced cancers. Clones were read by immunoSEQ multiplex PCR, and TCRdb kept only the in-frame ones, dropping some. The sample holds 50,000 to 80,000 clones, under 95% seen once. Sequenced here: CD4+ or CD8+ T cells sorted from blood, sampled in a trial of the OX40 agonist ivuxolimab. The receptors stem from an adult with an advanced solid tumor such as melanoma, head and neck, liver or kidney cancer.

The chain links TRBV6-1 to TRBJ2-7; D may be TRBD2 (5 bases). This CDR3 spans 14 amino acids. Trimming removed 5 bases at V and 4 bases at J, with 15 bases between. Germline assignment: CDR1 MNHNS and CDR2 SASEGT. This CDR3 reads CASSIAIRTYEQYF. Here the CDR3 DNA reads TGTGCCAGCAGTATAGCGATTAGGACTTACGAGCAGTACTTC.

The chain's CDR3 is CASSPPGQGWETQYF. CDR3 coding DNA: TGCGCCAGCAGCCCTCCGGGACAGGGCTGGGAGACCCAGTACTTC. This chain links TRBV5-1 with TRBJ2-5; TRBD1 agrees at 9 bases. V shed 4 bases and J 5 bases; nucleotides not matched to a gene: 9. The V gene's germline CDR1 is SGHRS and CDR2 YFSETQ. The CDR3 is 15 amino acids.

This clone was recorded once. CDR3 DNA: TGCGCCAGCAGCCAAGATGGATCAGAGATTAGCACAGATACGCAGTATTTT. The encoded protein is CASSQDGSEISTDTQYF. This rearrangement joins TRBV4-1 to TRBJ2-3; D unresolved. Between the trimmed V and J ends, which lost 0 bases and 0 bases, there was a span of 13 bases. Looked up from germline, CDR1 is MGHRA and CDR2 is YSYEKL. The CDR3 totals 17 residues.

The CDR3 sequence: CASSSRWAPPYEQYF. DNA of the CDR3: TGTGCCAGCAGTTCCCGGTGGGCCCCCCCCTACGAGCAGTACTTC. The genes are TRBV28 and TRBJ2-7; D is unresolved. Germline CDR1 reads MDHEN; CDR2 reads SYDVKM. The germline V and J ends were trimmed by 4 bases and 2 bases, with 15 bases remaining between them. The CDR3 loop spans 15 amino acids.

This rearrangement joins TRBV19 to TRBJ1-5; 8 bases are a match to TRBD1. With 3 bases clipped from V and 3 bases from J, the junction kept 4 bases outside the gene matches. CDR3 length: 15 amino acids. Germline V CDR1 and CDR2: LNHDA, SQIVND (reference sequence). CDR3 loop: CASSILDRDNQPQHF. The CDR3 nucleotides read TGTGCCAGTAGTATTTTGGACAGGGACAATCAGCCCCAGCATTTT.

The chain recombines TRBV7-2 with TRBJ1-1; D might be TRBD1 (6 bases). Germline CDR1 SGHTA, CDR2 FQGNSA. V was pared by 6 bases and J by 7 bases, with 15 bases between. The CDR3 extends over 13 amino acids. CDR3 in DNA: TGTGCCAGCAGTCTCACCTGGACAGATGAAGCTTTCTTT. This gives the protein CASSLTWTDEAFF.

The rearrangement uses TRBV21-1 and TRBJ2-3; the D call of TRBD2 is as the table states it, not checked on the DNA. TRBV21-1 is a documented pseudogene. CDR3 length: 15 residues. The CDR3 loop is CASSSLAGGTDTQYF. The CDR3 DNA follows: TGTGCCAGCAGCTCATTAGCGGGAGGTACAGATACGCAGTATTTT.

The J gene is TRBJ2-3, the V gene TRBV7-3; 11 bases line up with TRBD2. With 6 bases clipped from V and 4 bases from J, the junction kept 6 bases outside the gene matches. The CDR3 loop spans 15 amino acids. Germline-derived CDR1 and CDR2 are SGHTA and FQGTGA. This chain's CDR3 is CASSLAGGPPDTQYF. DNA for the CDR3: TGTGCCAGCAGTTTAGCGGGAGGGCCCCCAGATACGCAGTATTTT.

This clone was observed a single time. This chain connects TRBV2 to TRBJ1-4, with a tentative D call TRBD1 (6 bases). Germline assignment: CDR1 SNHLY and CDR2 FYNNEI. V shed 1 base and J shed 3 bases, with 9 bases lying between them. This CDR3 comprises 15 residues. Here the CDR3 reads CASSEDRASNEKLFF. Here the CDR3 DNA reads TGTGCCAGCAGTGAAGACAGGGCTTCTAATGAAAAACTGTTTTTT.

Written as DNA, the CDR3 is TGTGCCATCAATTCAGGGGTCGGGGAGCTGTTTTTT. It yields the protein CAINSGVGELFF. The rearrangement joins TRBV10-3 to TRBJ2-2; D is possibly TRBD1 (6 bases). Germline V gene lookup returns CDR1 ENHRY and CDR2 SYGVKD. V was cut by 7 bases and J by 7 bases, with 10 bases left in between. The CDR3 extends over 12 amino acids.

This clone has more than one count but fewer than ten. At one boundary the junction diverges from the germline segment, which might be a read error. V usage is TRBV28 and J usage is TRBJ1-5; D might be TRBD1 (5 bases). CDR3 length equals 12 residues. Germline V gene data show CDR1 as MDHEN and CDR2 as SYDVKM. CDR3 sequence reads: CASSGSTGTVVF. The CDR3, as DNA: TGTGCCAGCAGTGGGTCAACCGGGACCGTTGTTTTT.

V gene TRBV28 combines with J gene TRBJ1-1; 8 bases fit TRBD1. Trimming at V came to 2 bases and at J to 4 bases, leaving 12 bases not matched to a gene. CDR3 length equals 17 residues. Germline V gene data show CDR1 as MDHEN and CDR2 as SYDVKM. CDR3 nucleotide sequence: TGTGCCAGCAGTTTACCCTTTTTCGACAGGGGCGGCACTGAAGCTTTCTTT. This gives the protein CASSLPFFDRGGTEAFF.

The CDR3 DNA sequence: TGTGCCAGTAGCCCCGCCTTAGCGGGAGGGGTTGTGAGAAACATTCAGTACTTC. It codes for CASSPALAGGVVRNIQYF. The chain uses TRBV19 and TRBJ2-4, with 11 bases lining up with TRBD2. The germline V gene encodes CDR1 LNHDA and CDR2 SQIVND (reference sequence). Germline trimming cut 6 bases from V and 6 bases from J; bases unmatched to any gene: 16. There are 18 residues in the CDR3. Complete variable domain (other parts from reference TRBV19 and TRBJ2-4): DGGITQSPKYLFRKEGQNVTLSCEQNLNHDAMYWYRQDPGQGLRLIYYSQIVNDFQKGDIAEGYSVSREKKESFPLTVTSAQKNPTAFYLCASSPALAGGVVRNIQYFGAGTRLSVL.

V usage is TRBV27 and J usage is TRBJ2-7, with D maybe TRBD1 (6 bases). This CDR3 region has 15 residues. The V and J ends lost 2 bases and 3 bases respectively, with 14 bases between them. In germline, CDR1 is MNHEY, CDR2 SMNVEV (reference sequence). The CDR3 spells CASSLITDSSYEQYF. CDR3 DNA: TGTGCCAGCAGTTTAATCACGGACAGCAGCTACGAGCAGTACTTC.

The chain employs TRBV30 and TRBJ1-5, with no clear D. The CDR3 runs to 15 residues. V lost 0 bases and J lost 0, with 9 bases in between. Germline CDR1 reads GTSNPN; CDR2 reads SVGIG (reference sequence). CDR3 in amino acids: CAWSVRRGSNQPQHF. CDR3 sequence (DNA): TGTGCCTGGAGTGTTCGACGGGGTAGCAATCAGCCCCAGCATTTT.

V is TRBV28 and J is TRBJ1-4; TRBD1 matches 8 bases. The CDR3 loop spans 14 amino acids. With 5 bases clipped from V and 8 bases from J, the junction kept 7 bases outside the gene matches. Germline values: CDR1 MDHEN, CDR2 SYDVKM. The DNA for the CDR3 is TGTGCCAGCAGTCCGGGACAGGTAGAGGAAAAACTGTTTTTT. Its translation: CASSPGQVEEKLFF.

The rearrangement joins TRBV2 to TRBJ1-5; D ambiguous. There are 12 residues in the CDR3. Germline V gene data show CDR1 as SNHLY and CDR2 as FYNNEI. V gave up 5 bases and J gave up 7 bases, with 9 bases separating them. CDR3 DNA sequence: TGTGCCAGCAGTCAAAATGTCCAGCCCCAGCATTTT. This encodes CASSQNVQPQHF.

The chain has TRBV18 and TRBJ1-5; TRBD1 might be the D (5 bases). Germline lookup yields CDR1 KGHSH and CDR2 LQKENI. The ends were cut back, 3 bases at V and 0 bases at J, with 12 bases in the middle. There are 16 residues in the CDR3. CDR3 sequence reads: CASSPTQGNSNQPQHF. DNA for the CDR3: TGTGCCAGCTCACCGACCCAGGGAAATAGCAATCAGCCCCAGCATTTT.

This clone came up once. V is TRBV28 and J is TRBJ1-1; D is uncertain. Germline assignment: CDR1 MDHEN and CDR2 SYDVKM. Trimming stripped 7 bases from V and 1 base from J, with 16 bases between. The CDR3 extends over 15 amino acids. CDR3 loop: CASTLRRGWNTEAFF. The CDR3 bases are TGTGCCAGCACCTTACGCCGGGGTTGGAACACTGAAGCTTTCTTT.

The chain combines TRBV27 with TRBJ1-1, with D possibly TRBD1 on 5 matching bases. V dropped 2 bases and J dropped 11 bases, with 9 bases sitting between them. The CDR3 spans 11 residues. Looked up from germline, CDR1 is MNHEY and CDR2 is SMNVEV (reference sequence). CDR3 bases: TGTGCCAGCAGTTTAGGGGGGGAGGCTTTCTTT. Its translation: CASSLGGEAFF.

This clone was detected only once. The V gene is TRBV7-3, the J gene TRBJ2-1; TRBD2 aligns across 7 bases. This CDR3 has 14 amino acids. V shed 4 bases and J 5 bases; nucleotides not matched to a gene: 5. Germline loops: CDR1 SGHTA, CDR2 FQGTGA. Here the CDR3 DNA reads TGTGCCAGCAGCTCCCATCTAGCGGACAATGAGCAGTTCTTC. Protein: CASSSHLADNEQFF.

The chain employs TRBV5-1 and TRBJ1-1; D perhaps matches TRBD1 (6 bases). V was cut by 0 bases and J by 6 bases, with 9 bases left in between. Germline assignment: CDR1 SGHRS and CDR2 YFSETQ. The CDR3 totals 13 residues. CDR3 sequence reads: CASSLGPGAEAFF. CDR3 in DNA: TGCGCCAGCAGCTTGGGTCCAGGGGCTGAAGCTTTCTTT.

This chain joins TRBV19 and TRBJ1-2; D remains unclear. The germline V gene has CDR1 LNHDA and CDR2 SQIVND (reference sequence). This CDR3 is 15 amino acids long. The germline V and J ends were trimmed by 5 bases and 8 bases, with 21 bases remaining between them. The CDR3 DNA sequence: TGTGCCAGTAGTTTGCGGACCGATGGACGAGGGGGCTACACCTTC. Protein sequence: CASSLRTDGRGGYTF.

The chain employs TRBV18 and TRBJ2-5, with TRBD1 matching 7 bases. CDR1 and CDR2 (germline): KGHSH, LQKENI. V lost 1 base to trimming and J lost 1 base; unmatched junction nucleotides: 3. The CDR3 spans 15 residues. CDR3 residues: CASSPRQGSQETQYF. CDR3 DNA sequence: TGTGCCAGCTCACCACGACAGGGATCCCAAGAGACCCAGTACTTC. The full variable domain, with the rest looked up from reference TRBV18 and TRBJ2-5, is NAGVMQNPRHLVRRRGQEARLRCSPMKGHSHVYWYRQLPEEGLKFMVYLQKENIIDESGMPKERFSAEFPKEGPSILRIQQVVRGDSAAYFCASSPRQGSQETQYFGPGTRLLVL.

The chain uses TRBV11-2 and TRBJ1-1; no definite D call. Trimming took off 1 base at V and 2 bases at J, with 5 bases between the two ends. The CDR3 extends over 13 amino acids. Germline CDR1 is SGHAT and CDR2 is FQNNGV. The CDR3 protein is CASSLGHNTEAFF. CDR3 sequence (DNA): TGTGCCAGCAGCTTAGGTCACAACACTGAAGCTTTCTTT.

The V call is TRBV30, the J call TRBJ1-4, with a possible D match to TRBD1 (5 bases). Trimming shortened V by 3 bases and J by 8 bases, and 13 bases separated the two germline ends. CDR3 length equals 13 residues. Germline V CDR1 and CDR2: GTSNPN, SVGIG (reference sequence). CDR3 sequence reads: CAWSPRDYEKLFF. In nucleotides, the CDR3 is TGTGCCTGGAGCCCCAGGGACTACGAAAAACTGTTTTTT. The full variable domain, rest sourced from reference TRBV30 and TRBJ1-4, is SQTIHQWPATLVQPVGSPLSLECTVEGTSNPNLYWYRQAAGRGLQLLFYSVGIGQISSEVPQNLSASRPQDRQFILSSKKLLLSDSGFYLCAWSPRDYEKLFFGSGTQLSVL.

This rearrangement joins TRBV19 to TRBJ2-7; 9 bases map to TRBD2. Per germline, CDR1 LNHDA and CDR2 SQIVND (reference sequence). The trim removed 5 bases at V and 5 bases at J, leaving 10 bases unmatched. This CDR3 contains 15 residues. As DNA, the CDR3 is TGTGCCAGTAGTCCGCGGGCGGGAGGGCCGAACGAGCAGTACTTC. It is translated as CASSPRAGGPNEQYF.